Included here is one T cell receptor beta chain sequence, with context. Its antigen is not known. Method: immunoSEQ multiplex PCR; TCRdb's copy keeps in-frame clones and lacks some. The profile shows over 10,000 clones, roughly 93% of them singletons. This sample is part of a study of regulatory and conventional T cells in RAG deficiency. Study findings and constraints: These Omenn syndrome Treg sorts may hold peripherally activated cells instead. Shorter CDR3s in all patient subsets; >75% Treg-Tconv overlap in Omenn. Treg unique TCR beta sequences were around 100-fold fewer in Omenn syndrome and CID/AS patients than controls.

The sorted conventional CD4+ T cells were CD25-low and CD127-high, with genomic DNA sequenced. CDR1 is SGHRS and CDR2 is YFSETQ in the germline V gene. CDR3 size: 15 residues. Trimming took 3 bases from V and 8 from J; bases not matched to a gene: 6. These data were also reused for a study on regulatory T cells. That report adds: Amplification used 52 TRBV primers and 13 TRBJ primers.

Source material: CD4+ effector T cells sorted from blood. The chain employs TRBV5-1 and TRBJ2-1; 12 bases are a match to TRBD1. The TCR was taken from a human donor in good health. The CDR3 reads CASSSPGQGAHEQFF. The CDR3 coding sequence is TGCGCCAGCAGCTCCCCGGGACAGGGGGCCCATGAGCAGTTCTTC.